One T cell receptor (beta chain) is described in this entry. The record originates from a study of blood T cell repertoires in COVID-19. Seattle researchers signed up patients amid active infection and tracked them longitudinally. The authors' processing: The authors estimated nucleated cell counts from reference gene primer amplification. Repertoires were generated with immunoSEQ multiplex PCR, while TCRdb's copy carries only in-frame clones and drops some. V and J calls and clone size are given by that table; D and trimming were obtained from the DNA. The data show roughly 160,000 clones, 84% seen once. The clonotype originates from a woman of 80 years or more with COVID-19, enrolled during active disease. The sample taken for sequencing was peripheral blood.

The CDR3 reads CATSDNRGARHEQYF. As DNA, the CDR3 is TGTGCCACCAGTGACAATCGGGGGGCGCGGCACGAGCAGTACTTC. The chain links TRBV24-1 to TRBJ2-7; perhaps TRBD2 as D (7 bases). Per germline, CDR1 KGHDR and CDR2 SFDVKD. The CDR3 totals 15 residues. Trimming cost V 4 bases and J 5 bases, with 17 bases left between them.